A selection of T cell receptor beta chains follows, all from one sample in a study of T cells in localized non-small cell lung cancer. Some clones are missing from TCRdb's copy, which holds only in-frame ones; the method was immunoSEQ multiplex PCR. The profile covers some 50,000 clones, with around four fifths appearing a single time and about 18% taken by the ten largest. The specimen was peripheral blood mononuclear cells, collected before any cancer treatment. The receptors derive from a man between 40 and 69 years old with stage III lung adenocarcinoma. CDR3s include the opening cysteine and the closing phenylalanine or tryptophan. Each record gives: J gene, D gene, V gene, clone size, CDR3 protein, CDR3 DNA. The D gene is left open where the match is weak. Not every row has a clone size; where given, it reads once, few, many or a size class.

j_gene: TRBJ1-4; d_gene: NA; v_gene: TRBV29-1; abundance: NA; CDR3aa: CSVEAVGEKLFF; CDR3nt: TGCAGCGTTGAGGCCGTTGGTGAAAAACTGTTTTTT
j_gene: TRBJ1-1; d_gene: NA; v_gene: TRBV18; abundance: NA; CDR3aa: CASSRGPNTEAFF; CDR3nt: TGTGCCAGCTCACGGGGCCCGAACACTGAAGCTTTCTTT
j_gene: TRBJ2-1; d_gene: NA; v_gene: TRBV5-6; abundance: NA; CDR3aa: CASHDVQGGSYNEQFF; CDR3nt: TGTGCCAGCCACGACGTCCAGGGCGGGTCCTACAATGAGCAGTTCTTC
j_gene: TRBJ2-3; d_gene: NA; v_gene: TRBV23-1; abundance: NA; CDR3aa: CASSQSETGTDTQYF; CDR3nt: TGCGCCAGCAGTCAATCGGAGACAGGCACAGATACGCAGTATTTT
j_gene: TRBJ1-1; d_gene: NA; v_gene: TRBV4-3; abundance: NA; CDR3aa: CASSQGEGTEAFF; CDR3nt: TGCGCCAGCAGCCAAGGGGAGGGCACTGAAGCTTTCTTT
j_gene: TRBJ1-2; d_gene: NA; v_gene: TRBV2; abundance: NA; CDR3aa: CASSEFPGQNYGYTF; CDR3nt: TGTGCCAGCAGTGAATTCCCAGGACAGAACTATGGCTACACCTTC
j_gene: TRBJ1-5; d_gene: NA; v_gene: TRBV19; abundance: NA; CDR3aa: CASSILDSSNQPQHF; CDR3nt: TGTGCCAGTAGTATTTTGGACAGTAGCAATCAGCCCCAGCATTTT
j_gene: TRBJ2-3; d_gene: NA; v_gene: TRBV4-1; abundance: NA; CDR3aa: CASSQEGGHIDTQYF; CDR3nt: TGCGCCAGCAGCCAAGAGGGCGGACATATAGATACGCAGTATTTT
j_gene: TRBJ2-5; d_gene: TRBD1; v_gene: TRBV19; abundance: NA; CDR3aa: CASSIIRTGGAETQYF; CDR3nt: TGTGCCAGTAGTATAATTCGGACAGGGGGCGCGGAGACCCAGTACTTC
j_gene: TRBJ2-7; d_gene: TRBD2; v_gene: TRBV6-5; abundance: NA; CDR3aa: CATRTSGGYEQYF; CDR3nt: TGTGCCACCAGGACTAGCGGGGGGTACGAGCAGTACTTC
j_gene: TRBJ1-6; d_gene: NA; v_gene: TRBV6-1; abundance: NA; CDR3aa: CASSEKGERNSPLHF; CDR3nt: TGTGCCAGCAGTGAAAAAGGAGAGAGGAATTCACCCCTCCACTTT
j_gene: TRBJ2-2; d_gene: NA; v_gene: TRBV2; abundance: NA; CDR3aa: CASSEEAEELFF; CDR3nt: TGTGCCAGCAGTGAGGAAGCCGAGGAGCTGTTTTTT
j_gene: TRBJ1-4; d_gene: NA; v_gene: TRBV9; abundance: NA; CDR3aa: CASSVQENEKLFF; CDR3nt: TGTGCCAGCAGCGTACAGGAAAATGAAAAACTGTTTTTT
j_gene: TRBJ1-6; d_gene: NA; v_gene: TRBV5-5; abundance: NA; CDR3aa: CASTPEVSSYNSPLHF; CDR3nt: TGTGCCAGCACTCCAGAAGTCAGCTCCTATAATTCACCCCTCCACTTT
j_gene: TRBJ2-1; d_gene: NA; v_gene: TRBV7-9; abundance: once; CDR3aa: CASSLDYNEQFF; CDR3nt: TGTGCCAGCAGCTTGGACTACAATGAGCAGTTCTTC
j_gene: TRBJ2-7; d_gene: NA; v_gene: TRBV5-1; abundance: NA; CDR3aa: CASSGHYYEQYF; CDR3nt: TGCGCCAGCAGCGGACATTACTACGAGCAGTACTTC
j_gene: TRBJ1-4; d_gene: TRBD1; v_gene: TRBV28; abundance: NA; CDR3aa: CASSPGGGSIEKLFF; CDR3nt: TGTGCCAGCAGCCCAGGGGGAGGGTCGATTGAAAAACTGTTTTTT
j_gene: TRBJ2-7; d_gene: TRBD2; v_gene: TRBV30; abundance: NA; CDR3aa: CAWSGRGLAGAEQYF; CDR3nt: TGTGCCTGGAGTGGCCGTGGGCTAGCGGGAGCCGAGCAGTACTTC
j_gene: TRBJ1-5; d_gene: NA; v_gene: TRBV30; abundance: NA; CDR3aa: CAWGGMNSNQPQHF; CDR3nt: TGTGCCTGGGGAGGGATGAATAGCAATCAGCCCCAGCATTTT
j_gene: TRBJ2-7; d_gene: NA; v_gene: TRBV9; abundance: NA; CDR3aa: CASSVGLGTLDEQYF; CDR3nt: TGTGCCAGCAGCGTAGGCCTTGGGACACTCGACGAGCAGTACTTC
j_gene: TRBJ2-3; d_gene: NA; v_gene: TRBV29-1; abundance: NA; CDR3aa: CSGVPSRGTDTQYF; CDR3nt: TGCAGCGGTGTACCGTCCCGTGGCACAGATACGCAGTATTTT
j_gene: TRBJ2-1; d_gene: NA; v_gene: TRBV18; abundance: NA; CDR3aa: CASSPNSQGEQFF; CDR3nt: TGTGCCAGCTCACCAAACTCGCAGGGGGAGCAGTTCTTC
j_gene: TRBJ2-3; d_gene: TRBD2; v_gene: TRBV7-3; abundance: NA; CDR3aa: CASSLGAGGPTDTQYF; CDR3nt: TGTGCCAGCAGCTTAGGGGCGGGAGGGCCCACAGATACGCAGTATTTT
j_gene: TRBJ2-2; d_gene: NA; v_gene: TRBV19; abundance: NA; CDR3aa: CASSIERDHTGELFF; CDR3nt: TGTGCCAGTAGTATAGAGCGGGACCACACCGGGGAGCTGTTTTTT
j_gene: TRBJ1-1; d_gene: NA; v_gene: TRBV11-2; abundance: NA; CDR3aa: CASSLVAGGRAEAFF; CDR3nt: TGTGCCAGCAGCTTGGTCGCGGGGGGCCGGGCTGAAGCTTTCTTT
j_gene: TRBJ2-1; d_gene: TRBD2; v_gene: TRBV7-9; abundance: NA; CDR3aa: CASSPPSGGFDEQFF; CDR3nt: TGTGCCAGCAGCCCCCCTAGCGGGGGCTTTGACGAGCAGTTCTTC
j_gene: TRBJ2-7; d_gene: NA; v_gene: TRBV11-3; abundance: NA; CDR3aa: CASSLVGSRGFEQYF; CDR3nt: TGTGCCAGCAGCTTAGTCGGGAGCCGGGGGTTCGAGCAGTACTTC
j_gene: TRBJ1-5; d_gene: NA; v_gene: TRBV2; abundance: NA; CDR3aa: CASSEATGSQPQHF; CDR3nt: TGTGCCAGCAGTGAAGCGACTGGCAGTCAGCCCCAGCATTTT
j_gene: TRBJ2-5; d_gene: TRBD1; v_gene: TRBV5-8; abundance: NA; CDR3aa: CASSDTGVETQYF; CDR3nt: TGTGCCAGCAGCGATACAGGGGTAGAGACCCAGTACTTC
j_gene: TRBJ1-2; d_gene: NA; v_gene: TRBV6-1; abundance: NA; CDR3aa: CASSEGPKGGGYTF; CDR3nt: TGTGCCAGCAGTGAAGGGCCCAAGGGAGGTGGCTACACCTTC
j_gene: TRBJ1-1; d_gene: NA; v_gene: TRBV6-5; abundance: NA; CDR3aa: CASSYQGSYTEAFF; CDR3nt: TGTGCCAGCAGTTACCAAGGGTCGTACACTGAAGCTTTCTTT
j_gene: TRBJ2-2; d_gene: NA; v_gene: TRBV11-2; abundance: NA; CDR3aa: CASLSGQFGELFF; CDR3nt: TGTGCCAGCTTATCCGGACAGTTTGGGGAGCTGTTTTTT
j_gene: TRBJ2-1; d_gene: NA; v_gene: TRBV11-2; abundance: NA; CDR3aa: CASSLYRAGEQFF; CDR3nt: TGTGCCAGCAGTCTGTACAGGGCCGGCGAGCAGTTCTTC
j_gene: TRBJ2-2; d_gene: NA; v_gene: TRBV7-2; abundance: NA; CDR3aa: CASSLALGWGNTGELFF; CDR3nt: TGTGCCAGCAGCCTCGCGTTGGGTTGGGGGAACACCGGGGAGCTGTTTTTT
j_gene: TRBJ2-7; d_gene: NA; v_gene: TRBV29-1; abundance: few; CDR3aa: CSGTRDYEQYF; CDR3nt: TGCAGCGGTACTAGGGACTACGAGCAGTACTTC
j_gene: TRBJ1-2; d_gene: NA; v_gene: TRBV5-4; abundance: NA; CDR3aa: CASSLEGLRNYGYTF; CDR3nt: TGTGCCAGCAGCTTGGAGGGACTCCGGAACTATGGCTACACCTTC
j_gene: TRBJ2-5; d_gene: NA; v_gene: TRBV6-5; abundance: NA; CDR3aa: CASQDTYGEETQYF; CDR3nt: TGTGCCAGCCAGGATACCTACGGTGAAGAGACCCAGTACTTC
j_gene: TRBJ2-7; d_gene: NA; v_gene: TRBV2; abundance: few; CDR3aa: CASSRGRTYEQYF; CDR3nt: TGTGCCAGCAGTCGGGGACGGACCTACGAGCAGTACTTC
j_gene: TRBJ2-7; d_gene: NA; v_gene: TRBV6-5; abundance: NA; CDR3aa: CASSYSGTASSYEQYF; CDR3nt: TGTGCCAGCAGTTACTCGGGGACTGCCAGCTCCTACGAGCAGTACTTC
j_gene: TRBJ1-4; d_gene: NA; v_gene: TRBV4-2; abundance: NA; CDR3aa: CASKPLTDIGEKLFF; CDR3nt: TGTGCCAGCAAACCCCTGACAGACATAGGGGAAAAACTGTTTTTT
j_gene: TRBJ1-2; d_gene: NA; v_gene: TRBV2; abundance: NA; CDR3aa: CASKSASPNYGYTF; CDR3nt: TGTGCCAGCAAATCAGCAAGCCCTAACTATGGCTACACCTTC
j_gene: TRBJ2-1; d_gene: NA; v_gene: TRBV7-6; abundance: few; CDR3aa: CASSFRVGNEQFF; CDR3nt: TGTGCCAGCAGCTTCCGGGTCGGCAATGAGCAGTTCTTC
j_gene: TRBJ2-7; d_gene: TRBD1; v_gene: TRBV5-1; abundance: large; CDR3aa: CASSPISGTGVDEQYF; CDR3nt: TGCGCCAGCAGCCCCATCAGTGGGACAGGGGTCGACGAGCAGTACTTC
j_gene: TRBJ2-3; d_gene: NA; v_gene: TRBV5-6; abundance: NA; CDR3aa: CASSLGLGSTDTQYF; CDR3nt: TGTGCCAGCAGCTTGGGACTCGGGAGCACAGATACGCAGTATTTT
j_gene: TRBJ1-3; d_gene: NA; v_gene: TRBV15; abundance: NA; CDR3aa: CATSRDPGSGNTIYF; CDR3nt: TGTGCCACCAGCAGAGATCCGGGGAGTGGAAACACCATATATTTT
j_gene: TRBJ2-2; d_gene: TRBD2; v_gene: TRBV29-1; abundance: once; CDR3aa: CSVALTSGIGTGELFF; CDR3nt: TGCAGCGTTGCTTTGACTAGCGGGATAGGAACCGGGGAGCTGTTTTTT
j_gene: TRBJ1-4; d_gene: TRBD1; v_gene: TRBV11-2; abundance: NA; CDR3aa: CASSSHRGKEEKLFF; CDR3nt: TGTGCCAGCAGCTCCCACAGGGGCAAGGAAGAAAAACTGTTTTTT
j_gene: TRBJ2-7; d_gene: TRBD2; v_gene: TRBV30; abundance: NA; CDR3aa: CAWIPTTGSGASGRDYEQYF; CDR3nt: TGTGCCTGGATCCCTACGACAGGCTCAGGGGCTAGCGGGAGGGATTACGAGCAGTACTTC
j_gene: TRBJ2-7; d_gene: TRBD1; v_gene: TRBV6-1; abundance: once; CDR3aa: CARPIRDRGNEQYF; CDR3nt: TGTGCCAGGCCTATCCGGGACAGGGGAAACGAGCAGTACTTC
j_gene: TRBJ2-1; d_gene: NA; v_gene: TRBV29-1; abundance: NA; CDR3aa: CSAGSLNEQFF; CDR3nt: TGCAGCGCCGGCAGCCTCAATGAGCAGTTCTTC
j_gene: TRBJ2-1; d_gene: TRBD2; v_gene: TRBV14; abundance: NA; CDR3aa: CASSQDESRGVYNEQFF; CDR3nt: TGTGCCAGCAGCCAAGACGAGTCGCGGGGGGTCTACAATGAGCAGTTCTTC
j_gene: TRBJ1-1; d_gene: TRBD1; v_gene: TRBV11-2; abundance: few; CDR3aa: CASSLEAGGYTEAFF; CDR3nt: TGTGCCAGCAGCTTAGAGGCAGGGGGCTACACTGAAGCTTTCTTT
j_gene: TRBJ1-2; d_gene: NA; v_gene: TRBV21-1; abundance: once; CDR3aa: CASSTRVRGGYTF; CDR3nt: TGTGCCAGCAGCACGAGAGTGAGGGGTGGCTACACCTTC
j_gene: TRBJ1-2; d_gene: NA; v_gene: TRBV7-2; abundance: NA; CDR3aa: CASSLTDQGRYGYTF; CDR3nt: TGTGCCAGCAGCCTAACGGACCAAGGGCGCTATGGCTACACCTTC
j_gene: TRBJ2-5; d_gene: TRBD1; v_gene: TRBV6-6; abundance: NA; CDR3aa: CASEGADRVRETQYF; CDR3nt: TGTGCCAGCGAGGGCGCGGACAGGGTACGGGAGACCCAGTACTTC
j_gene: TRBJ2-5; d_gene: NA; v_gene: TRBV18; abundance: NA; CDR3aa: CASSPVSGSETQYF; CDR3nt: TGTGCCAGCTCACCGGTTTCGGGGTCGGAGACCCAGTACTTC
j_gene: TRBJ2-5; d_gene: NA; v_gene: TRBV7-6; abundance: NA; CDR3aa: CASSLGTSQETQYF; CDR3nt: TGTGCCAGCAGCTTAGGGACAAGTCAAGAGACCCAGTACTTC
j_gene: TRBJ1-3; d_gene: TRBD1; v_gene: TRBV7-6; abundance: NA; CDR3aa: CASSLSPGGVGNTIYF; CDR3nt: TGTGCCAGCAGCTTATCCCCAGGGGGCGTTGGAAACACCATATATTTT
j_gene: TRBJ2-3; d_gene: NA; v_gene: TRBV6-6; abundance: NA; CDR3aa: CASSSRRDTDTQYF; CDR3nt: TGTGCCAGCAGTTCGAGGAGGGACACAGATACGCAGTATTTT
j_gene: TRBJ1-3; d_gene: TRBD1; v_gene: TRBV6-1; abundance: NA; CDR3aa: CASSEGIGTGSHTIYF; CDR3nt: TGTGCCAGCAGTGAGGGGATTGGGACAGGGTCTCACACCATATATTTT